Below are 20 T cell receptor beta chains sequenced from a single sample in a study of blood T cells in healthy people across ages. Next came a second PCR, run for about 6 to 12 cycles, which used a sample-barcoded 5' primer along with a J-beta primer mix. From the 5' RACE reads, TCRdb called clonotypes with MiXCR, one entry per CDR3 protein. The sample comprises hundreds of thousands of distinct CDR3 sequences, approximately 49% of which are singletons, and under 35% rests with the top ten. Sample: blood. These TCRs come from a woman aged 60-75 years in good health.

The V call is TRBV29-1, the J call TRBJ1-2, with D perhaps matching TRBD1 (5 bases). Germline CDR1 reads SQVTM; CDR2 reads ANQGSEA. The V and J ends lost 8 bases and 8 bases respectively, with 15 bases between them. The CDR3 has 11 residues. CDR3 sequence: CSLDQGGGYTF. Written as DNA, the CDR3 is TGCAGCCTAGATCAGGGAGGAGGCTACACCTTC.

For the CDR3, the DNA is TGCAGTGCTAGAGATCCAGCGGGAGGAGCCTACGAGCAGTACTTC. Protein product: CSARDPAGGAYEQYF. The chain links TRBV20-1 to TRBJ2-7, with 9 bases fitting TRBD2. The CDR3 has 15 residues. Germline CDR1 reads DFQATT; CDR2 reads SNEGSKA (reference sequence). V gave up 0 bases and J gave up 2 bases; unmatched junction bases: 5.

The chain uses TRBV4-2 and TRBJ2-1; D gene ambiguous. CDR1 and CDR2 from the germline V gene are LGHNA and YNFKEQ. The CDR3 totals 16 residues. Between the trimmed V and J ends, which lost 2 bases and 0 bases, there was a span of 11 bases. As DNA, the CDR3 is TGTGCCAGCAGCCAAACCCCCATGGCCTCCTACAATGAGCAGTTCTTC. Protein product: CASSQTPMASYNEQFF.

The sample holds a few counts of this clonotype. This chain uses TRBV18 with TRBJ1-6; D is uncertain. The CDR3 length is 14 residues. Trimming removed 2 bases from V and 2 bases from J, with 4 bases in between. CDR1 and CDR2 from the germline V gene are KGHSH and LQKENI. CDR3 coding DNA: TGTGCCAGCTCACCAATCGCCTATAATTCACCCCTCCACTTT. Translated, it gives CASSPIAYNSPLHF.

This clonotype has just a few counts. CDR3 nucleotides: TGTGCCAGCAGCCACCGGGACAGGGGTCCCGGAAGCTCCTACAATGAGCAGTTCTTC. Translation: CASSHRDRGPGSSYNEQFF. The chain has TRBV7-9 and TRBJ2-1, with 10 nucleotides matching TRBD1. Germline V gene data show CDR1 as SEHNR and CDR2 as FQNEAQ (reference sequence). V was clipped by 5 bases and J by 0 bases; unmatched bases: 13. The CDR3 length is 19 residues.

This sequence joins TRBV15 and TRBJ1-2; 10 bases line up with TRBD1. Germline V gene sequence: CDR1 LNHNV, CDR2 YYDKDF (reference sequence). This CDR3 comprises 14 residues. With 1 base clipped from V and 7 bases from J, the junction kept 3 bases outside the gene matches. CDR3 coding DNA: TGTGCCACCAGCAGAGGGGACAGGGGAGCTGGCTACACCTTC. It encodes CATSRGDRGAGYTF.

This clonotype was counted only a few times. The CDR3 DNA reads as TGTGCCAGCAGGTTTATAACGGAAGAGGGACTAGCGGGCGGAACCAAGCCTCATTACGAGCAGTACTTC. It yields the protein CASRFITEEGLAGGTKPHYEQYF. The V gene is TRBV11-2, the J gene TRBJ2-5, with 12 bases that match TRBD2. The J call may be wrong; the DNA end is better matched by TRBJ2-7. The length of the CDR3 is 23 residues. The germline V gene has CDR1 SGHAT and CDR2 FQNNGV.

The rearrangement links TRBV2 to TRBJ1-5; maybe TRBD1 (6 bases). The CDR3 length is 18 residues. Germline V gene data show CDR1 as SNHLY and CDR2 as FYNNEI. Trimming removed 6 bases from V and 0 bases from J, with 21 bases in between. The CDR3: CASSHATGKVDSNQPQHF. The CDR3 bases are TGTGCCAGCAGCCACGCCACAGGGAAGGTAGATAGCAATCAGCCCCAGCATTTT.

The J gene is TRBJ2-7, the V gene TRBV25-1, with 15 bases aligning to TRBD2. The CDR3 totals 15 residues. The V gene end was trimmed by 7 bases and the J gene end by 6 bases; junction bases not matched to a gene: 7. The germline V gene has CDR1 MGHDK and CDR2 SYGVNS. CDR3 loop: CASTPGGLAGGEQYF. CDR3 DNA: TGTGCCAGCACACCCGGGGGACTAGCGGGAGGCGAGCAGTACTTC.

The CDR3 DNA is TGCAGTGCTAGAGATCGGCGGACAGGGGGATCGGATGGCTACACCTTC. This gives the protein CSARDRRTGGSDGYTF. This chain joins TRBV20-1 and TRBJ1-2; 10 bases map to TRBD1. Germline loops: CDR1 DFQATT, CDR2 SNEGSKA (reference sequence). The CDR3 length is 16 residues. The ends lost 0 bases at V and 6 bases at J; junction bases unmatched: 10.

Only a few counts were recorded for this clonotype. A much larger clone differs by one base, so this may be a read error. Written as DNA, the CDR3 is TGTGCCAGCAGTGTTGGGGGAACCTCTTCCTATGGCTACACCTTC. The encoded protein is CASSVGGTSSYGYTF. The chain joins TRBV2 to TRBJ1-2; D may be TRBD1 (5 bases). The CDR3 totals 15 residues. The V gene lost 4 bases and the J gene lost 4 bases, with 16 bases spanning the gap. From germline, CDR1 is SNHLY and CDR2 FYNNEI.

This clonotype was seen more than once but under ten times. This sequence joins TRBV5-1 and TRBJ2-3; D gene unclear. Trimming took off 3 bases at V and 5 bases at J, with 10 bases between the two ends. In germline, CDR1 is SGHRS, CDR2 YFSETQ. The CDR3 spans 13 residues. The CDR3 DNA reads TGCGCCAGCAGCTGGACCGGACGAGATACGCAGTATTTT. Translating gives CASSWTGRDTQYF.

This clonotype was observed a handful of times. J is TRBJ1-5 and V is TRBV3-1; no clear D gene. The CDR3 totals 12 residues. V dropped 1 base and J dropped 7 bases, with 5 bases sitting between them. In germline, CDR1 is LGHDT, CDR2 YNNKEL (reference sequence). Here the CDR3 reads CASSQVGQPQHF. As DNA, the CDR3 is TGTGCCAGCAGCCAAGTGGGACAGCCCCAGCATTTT. Looking up the rest from reference TRBV3-1 and TRBJ1-5 gives the full variable domain: DTAVSQTPKYLVTQMGNDKSIKCEQNLGHDTMYWYKQDSKKFLKIMFSYNNKELIINETVPNRFSPKSPDKAHLNLHINSLELGDSAVYFCASSQVGQPQHFGDGTRLSIL.

The V and J genes are TRBV18 and TRBJ1-4; 9 nucleotides agree with TRBD1. The junction had 4 bases not matched to a gene; V was cut back by 0 bases and J by 8 bases. This CDR3 is built from 15 residues. CDR1 is KGHSH, CDR2 LQKENI, per germline. As DNA, the CDR3 is TGTGCCAGCTCACCACCGGGACAGGGAGGAGAAAAACTGTTTTTT. Translation gives CASSPPGQGGEKLFF.

Ten or more counts support this clonotype. This chain uses TRBV7-9 with TRBJ1-4; 12 bases are shared with TRBD1. The germline CDR1 and CDR2 sequences are SEHNR and FQNEAQ (reference sequence). The CDR3 runs 18 residues. The J segment lost 2 bases and the V segment lost 4 bases, leaving 8 bases of the junction unmatched. CDR3 protein: CASSSGGDRGPTNEKLFF. The CDR3 DNA reads as TGTGCCAGCAGCTCCGGAGGGGACAGGGGGCCGACTAATGAAAAACTGTTTTTT. Drawing the rest from reference TRBV7-9 and TRBJ1-4, the complete variable domain is DTGVSQNPRHKITKRGQNVTFRCDPISEHNRLYWYRQTLGQGPEFLTYFQNEAQLEKSRLLSDRFSAERPKGSFSTLEIQRTEQGDSAMYLCASSSGGDRGPTNEKLFFGSGTQLSVL.

This clonotype was counted a single time. The V call is TRBV7-2, the J call TRBJ1-5, with no clear D. Looked up from germline, CDR1 is SGHTA and CDR2 is FQGNSA. The V and J ends lost 5 bases and 7 bases respectively, with 12 bases between them. The CDR3 totals 13 residues. CDR3 sequence: CASSTRVGQPQHF. Written as DNA, the CDR3 is TGTGCCAGCAGCACAAGGGTTGGGCAGCCCCAGCATTTT. The whole variable domain, filled in from reference TRBV7-2 and TRBJ1-5, reads GAGVSQSPSNKVTEKGKDVELRCDPISGHTALYWYRQSLGQGLEFLIYFQGNSAPDKSGLPSDRFSAERTGGSVSTLTIQRTQQEDSAVYLCASSTRVGQPQHFGDGTRLSIL.

V and J are TRBV7-2 and TRBJ2-5; no definite D call. CDR1 is SGHTA, CDR2 FQGNSA, per germline. This CDR3 is built from 15 residues. The germline V and J ends were trimmed by 5 bases and 2 bases, with 15 bases remaining between them. The CDR3 nucleotides read TGTGCCAGCAGCCCACAGTGGATTCCGCAAGAGACCCAGTACTTC. The encoded protein is CASSPQWIPQETQYF.

V gene TRBV20-1 combines with J gene TRBJ2-7; TRBD1 might be the D (6 bases). The CDR3 length is 15 residues. V was shortened by 1 base and J by 0 bases, with 13 bases between the two germline ends. Germline CDR1 and CDR2: DFQATT and SNEGSKA (reference sequence). CDR3 nucleotides: TGCAGTGCTAGAGGCCGGGACACACTCTCCTACGAGCAGTACTTC. This gives the protein CSARGRDTLSYEQYF.

Worth noting for this clonotype: Here the CDR3 omits its conserved ending phenylalanine or tryptophan, so a read error is the likely source. It is unclear where the CDR3 begins or ends on the DNA, so no DNA is shown, and the CDR3 is as TCRdb lists it. The chain uses TRBV7-9 and TRBJ1-1; whether TRBD1, the table's D call, matches the DNA was not checked. The CDR3 adds up to 16 amino acids, both ends counted. The germline gives CDR1 SEHNR, CDR2 FQNEAQ (reference sequence). CDR3 region: CASSLAPSQANTEPFV.

V and J are TRBV9 and TRBJ2-3; no clear D. The CDR3 runs 13 residues. Deletions cut 4 bases from V and 3 bases from J, with 9 bases between. Germline assignment: CDR1 SGDLS and CDR2 YYNGEE. The CDR3 sequence is CASSSDQTDTQYF. Here the CDR3 DNA reads TGTGCCAGCAGCTCGGACCAAACAGATACGCAGTATTTT.